Following are 29 T cell receptor beta chains from one sample sequenced in a study of T cell repertoires in cytomegalovirus infection. TCRdb re-called the reads through MiXCR, storing one row per CDR3 protein. This sample has roughly 120,000 distinct CDR3 sequences, with about 32% found just once. These receptors have no identified antigens. Here the sequenced sample was CD8+ T cells from cultured PBMCs, taken from culture after CMV antigen stimulation. All receptors come from a human donor in good health (CMV status not recorded). Some clones in this sample may be carry-over from other donors' samples.

This clonotype was seen more than once but under ten times. The gene calls are TRBV6-1 and TRBJ2-5; 8 bases align to TRBD1. The J segment lost 5 bases and the V segment lost 5 bases, leaving 13 bases of the junction unmatched. This CDR3 has 16 residues. Germline CDR1 MNHNS, CDR2 SASEGT. The CDR3 here is CASSRSGTGFWETQYF. The CDR3 coding sequence is TGTGCCAGCAGTCGGTCCGGGACAGGCTTTTGGGAGACCCAGTACTTC.

This clonotype came up a few times. The J gene is TRBJ1-1, the V gene TRBV12-3 or TRBV12-4, with unresolved D. The CDR3 covers 12 residues. Trimming pared 7 bases from V and 1 base from J, leaving 7 bases between. Here the CDR3 reads CASKFGNTEAFF. CDR3 in DNA: TGTGCCAGCAAGTTCGGGAACACTGAAGCTTTCTTT.

This clonotype was detected a few times. CDR3 protein: CASSYVFQNTDTQYF. In nucleotides, the CDR3 is TGTGCCAGCAGTTATGTTTTCCAGAACACAGATACGCAGTATTTT. The V and J genes are TRBV6-2 or TRBV6-3 and TRBJ2-3; D not resolved. Germline V lookup: CDR1 MNHEY, CDR2 SVGEGT. Deletions cut 3 bases from V and 2 bases from J, with 12 bases between. This CDR3 comprises 15 residues.

The chain joins TRBV29-1 to TRBJ2-7; maybe TRBD2 (6 bases). Germline CDR1 SQVTM, CDR2 ANQGSEA. The CDR3 spans 12 residues. V was pared by 6 bases and J by 2 bases, with 11 bases between. In DNA form, the CDR3 reads TGCAGCGTCGTCGGGGGTACCTACGAGCAGTACTTC. Translating it yields CSVVGGTYEQYF.

The chain is built from TRBV5-6 and TRBJ2-7; TRBD1 agrees at 7 bases. The V gene end was trimmed by 4 bases and the J gene end by 2 bases; junction bases not matched to a gene: 12. This CDR3 contains 16 residues. Germline V gene sequence: CDR1 SGHDT, CDR2 YYEEEE. CDR3 amino acids: CASSNSGSQGAYEQYF. CDR3 sequence (DNA): TGTGCCAGCAGCAACTCCGGCTCCCAGGGGGCCTACGAGCAGTACTTC.

The J gene is TRBJ1-1, the V gene TRBV5-6; TRBD1 is a possible D gene (5 bases). This CDR3 is built from 14 residues. V lost 2 bases and J lost 7, with 15 bases in between. Germline-derived CDR1 and CDR2 are SGHDT and YYEEEE. CDR3 DNA: TGTGCCAGCAGCTTTGTCGAGACAGACATTGAAGCTTTCTTT. This encodes CASSFVETDIEAFF.

This clonotype occurred many times. This sequence joins TRBV12-3 or TRBV12-4 and TRBJ1-2; no definite D call. V was shortened by 1 base and J by 2 bases, with 11 bases between the two germline ends. The CDR3 is 15 residues long. CDR3 sequence (DNA): TGTGCCAGCAGTTTAGAGGGAAGTGGGAACTATGGCTACACCTTC. It specifies CASSLEGSGNYGYTF.

The chain combines TRBV25-1 with TRBJ1-2; the D gene is possibly TRBD1 (6 bases). CDR1 MGHDK and CDR2 SYGVNS come from the germline V gene. The V and J ends lost 7 bases and 6 bases respectively, with 15 bases between them. The CDR3 is made up of 13 amino acids. CDR3: CASTPGRGDGYTF. The CDR3 DNA reads TGTGCCAGCACACCGGGCAGGGGCGATGGCTACACCTTC.

This clonotype was picked up a small number of times. The V and J genes are TRBV7-8 and TRBJ1-2; no clear D. V gave up 4 bases and J gave up 1 base, with 10 bases separating them. This CDR3 has 14 amino acids. Germline CDR1 SGHVS, CDR2 FQNEAQ. The CDR3 nucleotides are TGTGCCAGCAGCTCCCGTAGCCTTAACTATGGCTACACCTTC. Encoded protein: CASSSRSLNYGYTF.

This clonotype was observed at least ten times. The chain joins TRBV2 to TRBJ1-2, with D unclear. The germline CDR1 and CDR2 sequences are SNHLY and FYNNEI. The ends were cut back, 6 bases at V and 6 bases at J, with 8 bases in the middle. This CDR3 region has 11 residues. The CDR3 DNA sequence: TGTGCCAGCAGGTGGGGAGATGGCTACACCTTC. This encodes CASRWGDGYTF. Complete variable domain (other parts from reference TRBV2 and TRBJ1-2): EPEVTQTPSHQVTQMGQEVILRCVPISNHLYFYWYRQILGQKVEFLVSFYNNEISEKSEIFDDQFSVERPDGSNFTLKIRSTKLEDSAMYFCASRWGDGYTFGSGTRLTVV.

The V and J genes are TRBV18 and TRBJ2-1; 12 bases are shared with TRBD2. V shed 2 bases, J shed 4 bases, and the junction held 6 bases outside the gene matches. The V gene's germline CDR1 is KGHSH and CDR2 LQKENI. This CDR3 contains 17 residues. CDR3 sequence (DNA): TGTGCCAGCTCACCAGGCTCCGGACTAGCGGGATACAATGAGCAGTTCTTC. It yields the protein CASSPGSGLAGYNEQFF.

The rearrangement joins TRBV7-8 to TRBJ1-2; TRBD1 might be the D (6 bases). The CDR3 has 16 amino acids. V was cut by 4 bases and J by 1 base, with 16 bases left in between. Germline CDR1 and CDR2: SGHVS and FQNEAQ. The DNA of the CDR3 is TGTGCCAGCAGCTCGCTCTCTCAGGGGATTAACTATGGCTACACCTTC. It translates to CASSSLSQGINYGYTF.

This clonotype was observed at least ten times. CDR3 loop: CASSLLQANTEAFF. The CDR3 DNA is TGTGCCAGCAGCTTACTTCAGGCGAACACTGAAGCTTTCTTT. V gene TRBV7-2 combines with J gene TRBJ1-1; D is undetermined. The CDR3 consists of 14 residues. Germline assignment: CDR1 SGHTA and CDR2 FQGNSA. Trimming removed 2 bases at V and 1 base at J, with 8 bases between.

The chain combines TRBV19 with TRBJ2-5, with D perhaps matching TRBD1 or TRBD2 (8 bases each). Trimming cost V 5 bases and J 5 bases, with 18 bases left between them. The germline gives CDR1 LNHDA, CDR2 SQIVND (reference sequence). CDR3 length equals 15 residues. As DNA, the CDR3 is TGTGCCAGTAGTGATCGCGGGGGGACAGGCGAGACCCAGTACTTC. As protein: CASSDRGGTGETQYF.

Written as DNA, the CDR3 is TGTGCCAGCAGTTACGGCCAGGGCGGGCAGCCCCAGCATTTT. Translation gives CASSYGQGGQPQHF. The genes are TRBV6-5 and TRBJ1-5; D possibly corresponds to TRBD1 (5 bases). The germline V and J ends were trimmed by 2 bases and 7 bases, with 12 bases remaining between them. The CDR3 is 14 amino acids. Germline lookup yields CDR1 MNHEY and CDR2 SVGAGI.

The rearrangement links TRBV5-6 to TRBJ1-3; D is unresolved. CDR3 length: 19 residues. From germline, CDR1 is SGHDT and CDR2 YYEEEE. V shed 5 bases and J shed 0 bases, with 24 bases lying between them. The CDR3 DNA reads TGTGCCAGCAGGTTGAACGGACTGCCTAAACGGAGCTCTGGAAACACCATATATTTT. It is translated as CASRLNGLPKRSSGNTIYF.

The genes are TRBV27 and TRBJ2-7; 10 nucleotides align to TRBD2. CDR3 length: 15 residues. V lost 6 bases to trimming and J lost 0 bases; unmatched junction nucleotides: 5. CDR1 is MNHEY and CDR2 is SMNVEV in the germline V gene (reference sequence). Here the CDR3 DNA reads TGTGCCAGCAGAATAGCGGGGGGCACCTCCTACGAGCAGTACTTC. Translation: CASRIAGGTSYEQYF.

V is TRBV9 and J is TRBJ2-3, with 9 positions matching TRBD2. The CDR3 covers 16 residues. V was pared by 4 bases and J by 2 bases, with 8 bases of the junction left unmatched. From germline, CDR1 is SGDLS and CDR2 YYNGEE. Written as DNA, the CDR3 is TGTGCCAGCAGCTCCCGCGGGGGGGACTACACAGATACGCAGTATTTT. Its protein product is CASSSRGGDYTDTQYF.

This chain links TRBV14 with TRBJ2-7, with D tentatively TRBD2 (6 bases). Trimming took off 1 base at V and 1 base at J, with 17 bases between the two ends. The CDR3 has 17 residues. Looked up from germline, CDR1 is SGHDN and CDR2 is FVKESK. Here the CDR3 DNA reads TGTGCCAGCAGCCAAGGGACCCCGGTGGGAGGATCCTACGAGCAGTACTTC. Its protein product is CASSQGTPVGGSYEQYF.

This clonotype was observed many times. The CDR3 sequence: CASSYSTPRDTGELFF. The DNA for the CDR3 is TGTGCCAGCAGTTACTCGACACCGAGGGACACCGGGGAGCTGTTTTTT. The J gene is TRBJ2-2, the V gene TRBV6-5, with D perhaps TRBD2 (5 bases). Trimming cost V 0 bases and J 3 bases, with 11 bases left between them. The CDR3 runs to 16 residues. Germline V gene sequence: CDR1 MNHEY, CDR2 SVGAGI.

This clonotype was observed a few times. The chain recombines TRBV27 with TRBJ2-3; 14 nucleotides line up with TRBD2. After removal of 5 bases from V and 4 bases from J, the junction contained 17 bases not matched to a gene. From germline, CDR1 is MNHEY and CDR2 SMNVEV (reference sequence). This CDR3 region has 20 residues. CDR3 protein: CASSPIRTSGGPNTADTQYF. The CDR3, as DNA: TGTGCCAGCAGTCCAATCAGGACTAGCGGGGGGCCAAACACGGCAGATACGCAGTATTTT.

V is TRBV4-3 and J is TRBJ1-4; D is unclear. CDR1 is LGHNA, CDR2 YSLEER, per germline. CDR3 length: 15 residues. Trimming shortened V by 1 base and J by 7 bases, and 13 bases separated the two germline ends. The DNA for the CDR3 is TGCGCCAGCAGCCAAGGAGTCGGGAGAGGTGAAAAACTGTTTTTT. Translated, it gives CASSQGVGRGEKLFF.

This clonotype was found a few times. This chain links TRBV5-8 with TRBJ2-7, with D perhaps matching TRBD2 (7 bases). This CDR3 has 15 amino acids. Trimming removed 0 bases at V and 2 bases at J, with 12 bases between. From germline, CDR1 is SGHTS and CDR2 YDEGEE. The CDR3 nucleotides are TGTGCCAGCAGCTTGGCCTTAGGGGGGGCCTACGAGCAGTACTTC. Translating gives CASSLALGGAYEQYF.

This clonotype was seen more than once but under ten times. The DNA of the CDR3 is TGTGCCAGCGTAAGGGAAGGCGGGCTCACAGATACGCAGTATTTT. It translates to CASVREGGLTDTQYF. The V gene is TRBV28, the J gene TRBJ2-3, with D possibly being TRBD2 (5 bases). CDR1 is MDHEN, CDR2 SYDVKM, per germline. Deletions cut 8 bases from V and 2 bases from J, with 17 bases between. CDR3 length: 15 amino acids.

In this sample, this clonotype turned up a few times. This rearrangement joins TRBV9 to TRBJ2-1; possibly TRBD1 or TRBD2 for D (5 bases each). Germline values: CDR1 SGDLS, CDR2 YYNGEE. The CDR3 extends over 15 amino acids. V lost 0 bases and J lost 1, with 8 bases in between. The CDR3 DNA sequence: TGTGCCAGCAGCGTAGAGTGGGGGTCCTACAATGAGCAGTTCTTC. It encodes CASSVEWGSYNEQFF.

The chain couples TRBV27 to TRBJ2-7; 7 bases agree with TRBD1. J was trimmed by 3 bases and V by 4 bases; bases with no gene match: 6. Germline values: CDR1 MNHEY, CDR2 SMNVEV (reference sequence). The CDR3 is 14 amino acids. The CDR3 DNA reads as TGTGCCAGCAGTTCCCTAGACAGGGACTACGAGCAGTACTTC. Residues: CASSSLDRDYEQYF.

The J gene is TRBJ2-7, the V gene TRBV5-4; a possible D gene is TRBD2 (6 bases). The germline gives CDR1 SGHNT, CDR2 YYREEE (reference sequence). This CDR3 is built from 17 residues. V was shortened by 3 bases and J by 0 bases, with 19 bases between the two germline ends. CDR3 amino acids: CASSSLRGGEFSYEQYF. The CDR3 DNA sequence: TGTGCCAGCAGCTCCCTTAGGGGAGGTGAGTTCTCCTACGAGCAGTACTTC.

This clonotype was picked up a small number of times. The J gene is TRBJ2-1, the V gene TRBV27; perhaps TRBD2 as D (7 bases). V lost 3 bases and J lost 10, with 25 bases in between. CDR1 is MNHEY, CDR2 SMNVEV, per germline (reference sequence). CDR3 length: 17 amino acids. The CDR3 here is CASSLGGGVRAGREQFF. CDR3 coding DNA: TGTGCCAGCAGTTTGGGAGGGGGGGTTCGTGCTGGTCGGGAGCAGTTCTTC.

This chain connects TRBV10-3 to TRBJ2-7; 8 bases fit TRBD1. CDR1 is ENHRY and CDR2 is SYGVKD in the germline V gene. The CDR3 length is 14 residues. Trimming at V came to 6 bases and at J to 6 bases, leaving 10 bases not matched to a gene. The DNA for the CDR3 is TGTGCCATCAGAAATGGACAGGGAGCGGCCGAGCAGTACTTC. This encodes CAIRNGQGAAEQYF.